These 12 T cell receptor beta chains were all obtained from the same sample, sequenced in a study of shared clonotypes between healthy human individuals. Repertoires were generated with immunoSEQ multiplex PCR, while TCRdb's copy carries only in-frame clones and drops some. The sample lists some 1.4 million clones, roughly 97% seen once, with approximately 1.1% in the top ten. The sequenced sample consisted of naive CD4+ T cells sorted from blood. The subset: CD45RA+ positively selected. The receptor set was obtained from a man between 25 and 39 years old in good health.

This chain uses TRBV6-5 with TRBJ2-7; D gene unclear. The CDR3 totals 11 residues. Per the germline V gene, CDR1 is MNHEY and CDR2 is SVGAGI. Trimming stripped 6 bases from V and 6 bases from J, with 9 bases between. The CDR3 nucleotides are TGTGCCAGCAGAACCCCTTCCGAGCAGTACTTC. Translation: CASRTPSEQYF.

The chain has TRBV29-1 and TRBJ1-5, with a possible D match to TRBD1 (6 bases). Germline CDR1 reads SQVTM; CDR2 reads ANQGSEA. The CDR3 runs 12 residues. Trimming removed 4 bases from V and 4 bases from J, with 8 bases in between. CDR3 in DNA: TGCAGCGTTGCGGGGGCGAATCAGCCCCAGCATTTT. Translating gives CSVAGANQPQHF.

Only one count was recorded for this clone. This chain joins TRBV28 and TRBJ2-7; TRBD1 matches at 10 bases. The junction had 6 bases not matched to a gene; V was cut back by 5 bases and J by 5 bases. Looked up from germline, CDR1 is MDHEN and CDR2 is SYDVKM. The CDR3 has 14 residues. Here the CDR3 DNA reads TGTGCCAGCAGTACACCTGGGACAGGGGACGAGCAGTACTTC. This sequence encodes CASSTPGTGDEQYF.

The chain employs TRBV29-1 and TRBJ1-2; D unresolved. Germline loops: CDR1 SQVTM, CDR2 ANQGSEA. This CDR3 has 12 amino acids. Between the trimmed V and J ends, which lost 3 bases and 7 bases, there was a span of 12 bases. CDR3 DNA: TGCAGCGTTGATTCGGCTTGGAGTGGCTACACCTTC. Translating gives CSVDSAWSGYTF. The variable domain in full, with the rest retrieved from reference TRBV29-1 and TRBJ1-2, is SAVISQKPSRDICQRGTSLTIQCQVDSQVTMMFWYRQQPGQSLTLIATANQGSEATYESGFVIDKFPISRPNLTFSTLTVSNMSPEDSSIYLCSVDSAWSGYTFGSGTRLTVV.

Turning to this clone: Other nucleotide sequences from this sample produce the same CDR3. The V and J genes are TRBV18 and TRBJ2-2, with 7 bases identical to TRBD1. The germline gives CDR1 KGHSH, CDR2 LQKENI. V lost 6 bases to trimming and J lost 0 bases; unmatched junction nucleotides: 4. This CDR3 region has 15 residues. The CDR3 region is CASSPGTANTGELFF. The CDR3 DNA reads as TGTGCCAGCTCGCCCGGGACAGCGAACACCGGGGAGCTGTTTTTT.

The chain joins TRBV30 to TRBJ1-5, with D maybe TRBD1 (5 bases). This CDR3 has 13 amino acids. V was trimmed by 5 bases and J by 10 bases, leaving 18 bases between them. From germline, CDR1 is GTSNPN and CDR2 SVGIG (reference sequence). CDR3 sequence reads: CAWGPRGSGPQHF. The CDR3 DNA reads TGTGCCTGGGGGCCGAGGGGATCCGGCCCCCAGCATTTT.

With respect to this clone: Other DNA variants within this sample encode the same CDR3. The genes are TRBV9 and TRBJ2-7; TRBD1 might be the D (6 bases). The length of the CDR3 is 14 residues. CDR1 is SGDLS, CDR2 YYNGEE, per germline. The V end was cut by 0 bases, the J end by 3 bases, with 10 bases between. The CDR3, as DNA: TGTGCCAGCAGCGTAGCTGGGGGCGACTACGAGCAGTACTTC. Translation gives CASSVAGGDYEQYF.

Points on this clone: Within the sample, other DNA sequences also encode this same CDR3. V is TRBV7-9 and J is TRBJ2-7, with TRBD1 matching over 7 bases. The CDR3 is 14 amino acids. CDR1 and CDR2 (germline): SEHNR, FQNEAQ (reference sequence). V lost 5 bases to trimming and J lost 4 bases; unmatched junction nucleotides: 8. The CDR3 here is CASSLTGNSYEQYF. The CDR3 coding sequence is TGTGCCAGCAGCCTGACAGGGAATAGTTACGAGCAGTACTTC.

V and J are TRBV4-1 and TRBJ2-7; D is unclear. There are 12 residues in the CDR3. Trimming stripped 0 bases from V and 6 bases from J, with 6 bases between. Germline-derived CDR1 and CDR2 are MGHRA and YSYEKL. The CDR3 loop reads CASSQDIGEQYF. Written as DNA, the CDR3 is TGCGCCAGCAGCCAAGATATCGGCGAGCAGTACTTC.

The V and J genes are TRBV19 and TRBJ2-7; 10 bases align to TRBD1. The CDR3 sequence is 13 residues long. Trimming removed 4 bases from V and 4 bases from J; junction bases left unmatched: 1. Germline-derived CDR1 and CDR2 are LNHDA and SQIVND (reference sequence). The CDR3, as DNA: TGTGCCAGTAGTAAGGGACAGGGGTACGAGCAGTACTTC. Translating it yields CASSKGQGYEQYF.

About this clone: The sample has other DNA sequences that encode this CDR3 too. The chain has TRBV18 and TRBJ2-5, with D hard to call. The CDR3 totals 14 residues. Germline V gives CDR1 KGHSH, CDR2 LQKENI. V dropped 1 base and J dropped 4 bases, with 10 bases sitting between them. The CDR3 DNA follows: TGTGCCAGCTCACCACGGACCGGCGGAGAGACCCAGTACTTC. This codes for CASSPRTGGETQYF.

The chain links TRBV28 to TRBJ2-5; the D gene is possibly TRBD2 (5 bases). Trimming took off 3 bases at V and 1 base at J, with 9 bases between the two ends. Germline loops: CDR1 MDHEN, CDR2 SYDVKM. This CDR3 is 14 amino acids long. The chain's CDR3 is CASSFEGLQETQYF. In DNA form, the CDR3 reads TGTGCCAGCAGTTTTGAGGGCCTCCAAGAGACCCAGTACTTC. Looking up the rest from reference TRBV28 and TRBJ2-5 gives the full variable domain: DVKVTQSSRYLVKRTGEKVFLECVQDMDHENMFWYRQDPGLGLRLIYFSYDVKMKEKGDIPEGYSVSREKKERFSLILESASTNQTSMYLCASSFEGLQETQYFGPGTRLLVL.